The source of this T cell receptor beta chain is a study of blood T cells in healthy people across ages. A second PCR, run for roughly 7 to 12 cycles, used a sample-barcoded 5' primer plus a J-beta primer mix. TCRdb fed the 5' RACE reads into MiXCR, producing one record per CDR3 protein. The sample contains about 720,000 distinct CDR3 sequences, 20% to 30% of which appear only once. These data were also filed under a second study, of T cells of mothers and their children.

This TCR derives from a boy younger than 18 in good health. The specimen sequenced was blood.

The CDR3 is CASSVEGAVNTGELFF. The CDR3 region has the DNA TGTGCCAGCAGCGTAGAAGGGGCTGTTAACACCGGGGAGCTGTTTTTT. The J gene is TRBJ2-2, the V gene TRBV9; the D gene is possibly TRBD1 (5 bases). Trimming stripped 0 bases from V and 2 bases from J, with 11 bases between. Germline V gene data show CDR1 as SGDLS and CDR2 as YYNGEE. CDR3 length: 16 amino acids.